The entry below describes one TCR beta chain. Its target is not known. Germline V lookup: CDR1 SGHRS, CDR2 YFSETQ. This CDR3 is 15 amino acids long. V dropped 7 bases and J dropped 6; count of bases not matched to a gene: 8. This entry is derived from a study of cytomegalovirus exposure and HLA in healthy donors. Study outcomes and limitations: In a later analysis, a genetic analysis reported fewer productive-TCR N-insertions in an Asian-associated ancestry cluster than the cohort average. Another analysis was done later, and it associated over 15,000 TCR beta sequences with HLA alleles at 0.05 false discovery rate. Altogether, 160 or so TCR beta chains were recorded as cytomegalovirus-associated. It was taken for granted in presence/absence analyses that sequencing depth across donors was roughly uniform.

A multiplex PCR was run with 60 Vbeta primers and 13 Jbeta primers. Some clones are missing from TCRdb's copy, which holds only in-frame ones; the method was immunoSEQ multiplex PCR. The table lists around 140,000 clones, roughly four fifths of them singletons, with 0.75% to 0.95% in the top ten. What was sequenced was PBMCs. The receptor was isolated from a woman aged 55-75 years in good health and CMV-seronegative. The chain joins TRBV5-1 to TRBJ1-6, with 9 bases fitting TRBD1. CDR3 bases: TGCGCCAGCTCCCGGGACAGGGACCCTAATTCACCCCTCCACTTT. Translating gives CASSRDRDPNSPLHF.